This T cell receptor (beta chain) was identified during a study of blood T cell repertoires in COVID-19. Across the study: Acute and convalescent COVID-19 samples came from the United States, Italy and Spain. T cells, B-cell-depleted T cells, or PBMCs provided the cDNA or gDNA that served as material.

Germline loops: CDR1 MGHRA, CDR2 YSYEKL. Trimming removed 4 bases at V and 0 bases at J, with 12 bases between. This CDR3 is 15 amino acids long. Study processing details: Amplification of reference gene primers provided the estimated nucleated cell counts. Sequencing was performed with immunoSEQ multiplex PCR; in TCRdb, only in-frame clones are kept and a portion is missing. The V and J calls and clone size come from that table; D and trimming were worked out from the DNA. The sample has 250,000 to 350,000 clones; approximately 88% are singletons. The rearrangement links TRBV4-1 to TRBJ1-1; D ambiguous. The receptor comes from a woman in her 40s who had recovered from COVID-19. Sequenced input: peripheral blood. The CDR3, as DNA: TGCGCCAGCAGCCGAGGCGGACTCATGAACACTGAAGCTTTCTTT. It translates to CASSRGGLMNTEAFF.